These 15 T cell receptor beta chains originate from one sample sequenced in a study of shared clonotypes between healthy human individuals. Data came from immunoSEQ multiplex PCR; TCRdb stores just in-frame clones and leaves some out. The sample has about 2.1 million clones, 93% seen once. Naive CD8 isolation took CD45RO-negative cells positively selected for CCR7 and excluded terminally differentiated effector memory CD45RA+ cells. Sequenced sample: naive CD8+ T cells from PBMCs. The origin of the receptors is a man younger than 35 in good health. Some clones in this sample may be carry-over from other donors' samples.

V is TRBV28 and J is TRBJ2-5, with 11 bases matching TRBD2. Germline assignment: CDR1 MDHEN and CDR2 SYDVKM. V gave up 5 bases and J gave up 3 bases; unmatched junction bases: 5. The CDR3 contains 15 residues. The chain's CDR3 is CASSPLAGVKETQYF. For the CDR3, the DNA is TGTGCCAGCAGTCCACTAGCGGGAGTAAAAGAGACCCAGTACTTC.

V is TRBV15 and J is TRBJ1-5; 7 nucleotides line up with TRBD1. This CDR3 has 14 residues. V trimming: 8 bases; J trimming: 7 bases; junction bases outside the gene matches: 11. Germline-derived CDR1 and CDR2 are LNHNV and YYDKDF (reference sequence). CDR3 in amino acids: CATAEGGGWQPQHF. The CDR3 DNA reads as TGTGCCACCGCTGAAGGAGGGGGCTGGCAGCCCCAGCATTTT.

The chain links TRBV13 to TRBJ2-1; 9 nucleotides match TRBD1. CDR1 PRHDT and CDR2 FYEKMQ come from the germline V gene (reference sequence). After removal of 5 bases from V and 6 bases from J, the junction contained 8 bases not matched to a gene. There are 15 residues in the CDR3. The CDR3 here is CASSAAGTGSNEQFF. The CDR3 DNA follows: TGTGCCAGCAGCGCCGCCGGGACAGGGAGCAATGAGCAGTTCTTC.

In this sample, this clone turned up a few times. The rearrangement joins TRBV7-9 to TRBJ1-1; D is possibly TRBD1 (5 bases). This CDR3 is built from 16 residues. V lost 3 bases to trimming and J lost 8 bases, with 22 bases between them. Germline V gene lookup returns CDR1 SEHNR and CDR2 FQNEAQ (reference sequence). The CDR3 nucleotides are TGTGCCAGCAGCTTCCCCTTACAGGCTATCCCGGGGGAAGCTTTCTTT. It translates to CASSFPLQAIPGEAFF.

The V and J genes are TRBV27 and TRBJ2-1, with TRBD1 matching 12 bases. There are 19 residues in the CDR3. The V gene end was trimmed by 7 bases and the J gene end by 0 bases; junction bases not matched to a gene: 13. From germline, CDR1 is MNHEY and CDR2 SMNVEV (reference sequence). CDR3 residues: CASTTLGTGGANSYNEQFF. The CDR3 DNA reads TGTGCCAGCACCACCCTCGGGACAGGGGGCGCGAACTCCTACAATGAGCAGTTCTTC.

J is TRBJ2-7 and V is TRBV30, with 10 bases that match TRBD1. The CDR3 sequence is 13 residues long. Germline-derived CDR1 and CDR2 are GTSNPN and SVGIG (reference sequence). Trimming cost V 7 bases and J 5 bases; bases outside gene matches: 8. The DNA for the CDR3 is TGTGCCTCCCGGGGACAGGGGATAGACGAGCAGTACTTC. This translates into CASRGQGIDEQYF. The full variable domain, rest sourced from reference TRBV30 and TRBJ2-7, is SQTIHQWPATLVQPVGSPLSLECTVEGTSNPNLYWYRQAAGRGLQLLFYSVGIGQISSEVPQNLSASRPQDRQFILSSKKLLLSDSGFYLCASRGQGIDEQYFGPGTRLTVT.

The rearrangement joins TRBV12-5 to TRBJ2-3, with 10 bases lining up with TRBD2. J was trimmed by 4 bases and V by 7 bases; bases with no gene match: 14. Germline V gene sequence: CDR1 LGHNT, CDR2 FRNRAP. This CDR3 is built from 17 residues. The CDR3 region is CASANHPASGSADTQYF. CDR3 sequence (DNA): TGTGCTAGTGCTAACCACCCCGCTAGCGGGAGCGCAGATACGCAGTATTTT.

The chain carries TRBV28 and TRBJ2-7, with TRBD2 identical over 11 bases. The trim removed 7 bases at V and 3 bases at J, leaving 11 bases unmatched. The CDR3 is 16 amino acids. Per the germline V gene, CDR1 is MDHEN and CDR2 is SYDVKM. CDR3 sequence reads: CASTSPGTSGNYEQYF. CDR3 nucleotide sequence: TGTGCCAGCACCTCACCCGGGACTAGCGGAAACTACGAGCAGTACTTC.

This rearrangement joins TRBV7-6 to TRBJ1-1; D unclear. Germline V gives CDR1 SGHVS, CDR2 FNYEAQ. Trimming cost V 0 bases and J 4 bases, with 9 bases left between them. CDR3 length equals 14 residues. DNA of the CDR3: TGTGCCAGCAGCTTAGCCGGGTTGGGCACTGAAGCTTTCTTT. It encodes CASSLAGLGTEAFF.

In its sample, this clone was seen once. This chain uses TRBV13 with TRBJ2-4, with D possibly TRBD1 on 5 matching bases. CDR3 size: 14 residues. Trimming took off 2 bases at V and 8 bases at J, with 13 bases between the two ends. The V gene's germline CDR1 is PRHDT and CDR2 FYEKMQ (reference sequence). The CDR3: CASSLRLGQDIQYF. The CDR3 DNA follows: TGTGCCAGCAGCTTACGTCTGGGGCAGGACATTCAGTACTTC.

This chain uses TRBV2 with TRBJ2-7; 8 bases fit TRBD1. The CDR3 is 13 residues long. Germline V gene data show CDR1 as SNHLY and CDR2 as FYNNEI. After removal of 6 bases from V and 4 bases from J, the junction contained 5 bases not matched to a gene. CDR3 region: CASRGRGLYEQYF. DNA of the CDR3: TGTGCCAGCAGGGGCAGGGGGCTGTACGAGCAGTACTTC.

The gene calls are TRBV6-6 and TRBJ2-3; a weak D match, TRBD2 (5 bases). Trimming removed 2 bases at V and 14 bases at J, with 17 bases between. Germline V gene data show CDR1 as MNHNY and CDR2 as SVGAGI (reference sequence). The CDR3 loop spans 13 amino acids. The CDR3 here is CASSYGFSDGGYF. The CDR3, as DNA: TGTGCCAGCAGTTACGGGTTCTCAGACGGAGGGTATTTT.

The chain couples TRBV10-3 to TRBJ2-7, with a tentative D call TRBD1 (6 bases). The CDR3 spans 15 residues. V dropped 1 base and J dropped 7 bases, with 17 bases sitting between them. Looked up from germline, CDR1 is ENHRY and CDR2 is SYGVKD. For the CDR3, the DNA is TGTGCCATCAGTGAGTTACAGGGTGTATCGCGAGAGCAGTACTTC. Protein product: CAISELQGVSREQYF.

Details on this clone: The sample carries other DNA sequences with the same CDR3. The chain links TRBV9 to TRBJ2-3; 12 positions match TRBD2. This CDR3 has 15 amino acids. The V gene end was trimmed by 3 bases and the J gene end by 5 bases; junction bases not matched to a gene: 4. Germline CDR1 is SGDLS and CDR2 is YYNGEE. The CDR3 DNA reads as TGTGCCAGCAGCGCTAGCGGGAGGGCTGGAGATACGCAGTATTTT. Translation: CASSASGRAGDTQYF.

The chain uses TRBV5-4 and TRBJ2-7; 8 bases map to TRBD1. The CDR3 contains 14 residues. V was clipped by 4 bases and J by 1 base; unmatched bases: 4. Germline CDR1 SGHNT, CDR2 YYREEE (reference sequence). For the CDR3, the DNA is TGTGCCAGCAGCGCGACAGGGGTATCCTACGAGCAGTACTTC. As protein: CASSATGVSYEQYF.